This TCR beta chain comes out of a study of blood T cell repertoires in COVID-19. Looking at the study overall: Whether acute or convalescent, the COVID-19 samples came from the United States, Italy and Spain.

Produced via immunoSEQ multiplex PCR; TCRdb's table is partial and in-frame only. The sample contains about 320,000 clones, around 85% of which appear only once. Study members were between 18 and 89 years old and lived in around 24 US regions. With 5 bases removed from V and 4 bases from J, the gap between germline ends came to 5 bases. This CDR3 region has 12 residues. Germline CDR1 is SGHAT and CDR2 is FQNNGV. This receptor was obtained from a woman in her twenties or thirties who had been exposed to COVID-19. What was sequenced was PBMCs or T cells enriched from blood (not recorded which). The chain joins TRBV11-2 to TRBJ2-2; D is uncertain. Here the CDR3 DNA reads TGTGCCAGCAGCCCAGGCACCGGGGAGCTGTTTTTT. Protein product: CASSPGTGELFF.